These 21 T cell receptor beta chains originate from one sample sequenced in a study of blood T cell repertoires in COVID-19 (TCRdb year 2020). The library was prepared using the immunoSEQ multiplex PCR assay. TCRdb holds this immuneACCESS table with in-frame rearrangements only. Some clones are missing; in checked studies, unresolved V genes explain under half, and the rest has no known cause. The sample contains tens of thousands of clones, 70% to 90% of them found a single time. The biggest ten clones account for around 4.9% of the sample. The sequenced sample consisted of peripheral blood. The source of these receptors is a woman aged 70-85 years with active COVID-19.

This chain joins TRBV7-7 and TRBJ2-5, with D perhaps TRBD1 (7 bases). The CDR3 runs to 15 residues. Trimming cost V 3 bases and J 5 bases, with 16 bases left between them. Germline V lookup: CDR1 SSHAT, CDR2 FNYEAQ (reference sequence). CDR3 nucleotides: TGTGCCAGCAGCTTGGGGGGAACCAGGGGGGAGACCCAGTACTTC. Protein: CASSLGGTRGETQYF.

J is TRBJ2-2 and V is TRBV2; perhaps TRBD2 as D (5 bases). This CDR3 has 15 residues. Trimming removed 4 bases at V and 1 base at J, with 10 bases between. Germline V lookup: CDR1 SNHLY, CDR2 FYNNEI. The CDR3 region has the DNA TGTGCCAGCAGTGTAGGCCGGGGGAACACCGGGGAGCTGTTTTTT. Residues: CASSVGRGNTGELFF.

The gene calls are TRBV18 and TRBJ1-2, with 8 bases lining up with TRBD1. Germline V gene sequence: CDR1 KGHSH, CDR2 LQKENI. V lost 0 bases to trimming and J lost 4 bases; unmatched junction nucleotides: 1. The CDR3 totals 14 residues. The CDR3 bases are TGTGCCAGCTCACCACCTACAGGGGGCTATGGCTACACCTTC. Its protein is CASSPPTGGYGYTF. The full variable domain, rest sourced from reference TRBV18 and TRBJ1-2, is NAGVMQNPRHLVRRRGQEARLRCSPMKGHSHVYWYRQLPEEGLKFMVYLQKENIIDESGMPKERFSAEFPKEGPSILRIQQVVRGDSAAYFCASSPPTGGYGYTFGSGTRLTVV.

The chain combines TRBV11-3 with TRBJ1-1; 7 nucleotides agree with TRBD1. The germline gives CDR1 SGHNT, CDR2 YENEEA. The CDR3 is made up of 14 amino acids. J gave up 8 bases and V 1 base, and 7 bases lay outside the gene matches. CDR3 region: CASSLGPTGVEAFF. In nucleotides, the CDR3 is TGTGCCAGCAGCTTAGGCCCTACAGGGGTGGAAGCTTTCTTT.

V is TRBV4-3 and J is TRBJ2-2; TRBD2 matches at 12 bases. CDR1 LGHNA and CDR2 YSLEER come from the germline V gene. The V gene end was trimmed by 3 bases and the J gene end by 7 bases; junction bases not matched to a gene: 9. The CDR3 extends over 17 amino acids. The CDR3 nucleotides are TGCGCCAGCAGCCAGGTTCTAGCGGGGGGGCCGAGCGGGGAGCTGTTTTTT. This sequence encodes CASSQVLAGGPSGELFF.

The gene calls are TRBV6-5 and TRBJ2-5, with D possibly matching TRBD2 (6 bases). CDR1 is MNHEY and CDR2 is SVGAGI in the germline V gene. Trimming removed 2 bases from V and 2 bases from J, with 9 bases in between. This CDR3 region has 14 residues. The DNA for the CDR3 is TGTGCCAGCAGTTACGGGCGGGGACAAGAGACCCAGTACTTC. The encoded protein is CASSYGRGQETQYF.

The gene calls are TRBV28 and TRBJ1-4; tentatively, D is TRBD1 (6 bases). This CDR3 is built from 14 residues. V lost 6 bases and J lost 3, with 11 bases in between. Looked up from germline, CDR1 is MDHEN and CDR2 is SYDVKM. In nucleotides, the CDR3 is TGTGCCAGCAGACCCGCAGGGGCTAATGAAAAACTGTTTTTT. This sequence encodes CASRPAGANEKLFF. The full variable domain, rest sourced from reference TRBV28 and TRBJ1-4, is DVKVTQSSRYLVKRTGEKVFLECVQDMDHENMFWYRQDPGLGLRLIYFSYDVKMKEKGDIPEGYSVSREKKERFSLILESASTNQTSMYLCASRPAGANEKLFFGSGTQLSVL.

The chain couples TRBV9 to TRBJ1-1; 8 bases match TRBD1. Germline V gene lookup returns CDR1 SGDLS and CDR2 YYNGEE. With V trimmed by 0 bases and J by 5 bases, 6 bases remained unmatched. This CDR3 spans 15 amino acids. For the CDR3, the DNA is TGTGCCAGCAGCGTAGGCGGACAGGGAAGGACTGAAGCTTTCTTT. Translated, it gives CASSVGGQGRTEAFF.

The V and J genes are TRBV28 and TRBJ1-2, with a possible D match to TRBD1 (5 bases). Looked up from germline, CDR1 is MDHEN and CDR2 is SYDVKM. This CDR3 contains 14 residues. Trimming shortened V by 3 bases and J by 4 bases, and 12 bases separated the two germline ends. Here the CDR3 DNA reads TGTGCCAGCAGTTTGGGTGGGCAGGGCTATGGCTACACCTTC. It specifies CASSLGGQGYGYTF.

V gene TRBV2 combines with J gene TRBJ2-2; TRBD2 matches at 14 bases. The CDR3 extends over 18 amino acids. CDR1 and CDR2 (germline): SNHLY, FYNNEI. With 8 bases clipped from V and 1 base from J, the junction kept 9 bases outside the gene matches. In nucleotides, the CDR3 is TGTGCCAGCGAAGATGGGACTAGCGGGGGCAAGAACACCGGGGAGCTGTTTTTT. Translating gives CASEDGTSGGKNTGELFF.

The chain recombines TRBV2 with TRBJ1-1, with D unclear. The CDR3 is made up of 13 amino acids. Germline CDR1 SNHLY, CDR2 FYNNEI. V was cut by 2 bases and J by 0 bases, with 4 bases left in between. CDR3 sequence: CASSERVNTEAFF. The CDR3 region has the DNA TGTGCCAGCAGTGAAAGAGTGAACACTGAAGCTTTCTTT.

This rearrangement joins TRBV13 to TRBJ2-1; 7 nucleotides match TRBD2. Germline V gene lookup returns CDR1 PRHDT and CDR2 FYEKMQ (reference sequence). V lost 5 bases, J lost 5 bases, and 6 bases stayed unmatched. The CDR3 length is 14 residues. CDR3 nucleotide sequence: TGTGCCAGCAGCGACCGGGGGGTGAACAATGAGCAGTTCTTC. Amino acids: CASSDRGVNNEQFF.

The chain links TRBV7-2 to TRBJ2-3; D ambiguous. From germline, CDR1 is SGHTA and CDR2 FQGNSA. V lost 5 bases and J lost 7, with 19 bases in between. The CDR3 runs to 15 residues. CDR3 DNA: TGTGCCAGCAGCGCGACAAGTTCATCGATGAATACGCAGTATTTT. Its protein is CASSATSSSMNTQYF. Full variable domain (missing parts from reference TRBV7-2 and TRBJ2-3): GAGVSQSPSNKVTEKGKDVELRCDPISGHTALYWYRQSLGQGLEFLIYFQGNSAPDKSGLPSDRFSAERTGGSVSTLTIQRTQQEDSAVYLCASSATSSSMNTQYFGPGTRLTVL.

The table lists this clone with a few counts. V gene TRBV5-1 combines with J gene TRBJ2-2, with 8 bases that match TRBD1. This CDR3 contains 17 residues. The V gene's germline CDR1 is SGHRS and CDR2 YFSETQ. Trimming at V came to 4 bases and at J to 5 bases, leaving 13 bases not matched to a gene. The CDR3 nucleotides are TGCGCCAGCAGCCAGGAAGTCAGGGGGCTAGGGACCGGGGAGCTGTTTTTT. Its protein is CASSQEVRGLGTGELFF.

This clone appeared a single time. The CDR3 nucleotides read TGCGCCAGCAGCCAAGCCGTGGCAAGGGGCCCCCTCGAGCAGTACTTC. It yields the protein CASSQAVARGPLEQYF. This chain uses TRBV4-1 with TRBJ2-7; D is perhaps TRBD1 (5 bases). CDR1 and CDR2 (germline): MGHRA, YSYEKL. The CDR3 length is 16 residues. V lost 1 base and J lost 6, with 19 bases in between.

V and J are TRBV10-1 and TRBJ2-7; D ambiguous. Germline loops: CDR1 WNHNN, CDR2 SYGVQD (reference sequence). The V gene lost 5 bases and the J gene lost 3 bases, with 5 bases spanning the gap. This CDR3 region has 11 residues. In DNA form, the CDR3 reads TGCGCCAGCAGTACGGGCTACGAGCAGTACTTC. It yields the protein CASSTGYEQYF.

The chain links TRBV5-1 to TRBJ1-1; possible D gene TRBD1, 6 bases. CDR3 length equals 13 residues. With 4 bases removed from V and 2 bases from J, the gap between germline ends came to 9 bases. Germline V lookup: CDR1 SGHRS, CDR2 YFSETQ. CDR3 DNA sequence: TGCGCCAGCAGCGTGGACAGTAACACTGAAGCTTTCTTT. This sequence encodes CASSVDSNTEAFF.

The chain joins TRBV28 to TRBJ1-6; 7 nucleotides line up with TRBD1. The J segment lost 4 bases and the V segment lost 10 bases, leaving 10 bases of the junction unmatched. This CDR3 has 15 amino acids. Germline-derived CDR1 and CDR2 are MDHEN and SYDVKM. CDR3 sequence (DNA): TGTGCCACCATTCTAGGGACAGCGTATAATTCACCCCTCCACTTT. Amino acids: CATILGTAYNSPLHF.

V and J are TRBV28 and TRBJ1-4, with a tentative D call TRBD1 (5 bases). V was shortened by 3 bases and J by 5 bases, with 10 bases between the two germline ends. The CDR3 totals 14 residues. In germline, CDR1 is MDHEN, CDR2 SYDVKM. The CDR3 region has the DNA TGTGCCAGCAGTTTGGGGGGGGACAATGAAAAACTGTTTTTT. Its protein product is CASSLGGDNEKLFF. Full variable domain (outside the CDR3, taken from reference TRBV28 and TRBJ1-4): DVKVTQSSRYLVKRTGEKVFLECVQDMDHENMFWYRQDPGLGLRLIYFSYDVKMKEKGDIPEGYSVSREKKERFSLILESASTNQTSMYLCASSLGGDNEKLFFGSGTQLSVL.

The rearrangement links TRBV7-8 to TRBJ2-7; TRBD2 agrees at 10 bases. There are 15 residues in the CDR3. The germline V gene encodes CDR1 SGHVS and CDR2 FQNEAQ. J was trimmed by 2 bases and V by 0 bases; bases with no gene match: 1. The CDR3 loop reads CASSLASGGTYEQYF. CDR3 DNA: TGTGCCAGCAGCTTAGCTAGCGGGGGGACCTACGAGCAGTACTTC.

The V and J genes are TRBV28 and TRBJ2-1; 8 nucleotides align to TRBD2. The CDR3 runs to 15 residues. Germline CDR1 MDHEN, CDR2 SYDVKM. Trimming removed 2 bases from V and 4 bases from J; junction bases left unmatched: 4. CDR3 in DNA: TGTGCCAGCAGTTTACGTGGCGGGAGGTACAATGAGCAGTTCTTC. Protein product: CASSLRGGRYNEQFF.